Listed here is a single T cell receptor (beta chain). Other DNA sequences from this sample encode an identical CDR3 as well. Authors' processing steps: Estimation of nucleated cell counts was performed using reference gene primer amplification. Using immunoSEQ multiplex PCR, the repertoire was profiled, and TCRdb retains in-frame clones only, with some absent. That table gives V, J and clone size, and the DNA gave D and trimming. The table includes 130,000 to 150,000 clones, approximately 91% detected once. This sample is drawn from a study of blood T cell repertoires in COVID-19. About the study: Collection of acute and convalescent COVID-19 samples took place in the United States, Italy and Spain. Sample material is recorded as cDNA or gDNA derived from T cells, B-cell-depleted T cells, or PBMCs.

The source is a human donor in a cohort sampled during active COVID-19. Sequenced sample: peripheral blood.

The chain's CDR3 is CASSLVRGNQPQHF. CDR3 in DNA: TGTGCCAGCAGTTTAGTCCGGGGTAATCAGCCCCAGCATTTT. V and J are TRBV28 and TRBJ1-5; unclear D gene. This CDR3 has 14 residues. Trimming removed 2 bases from V and 4 bases from J, with 9 bases in between. CDR1 and CDR2 from the germline V gene are MDHEN and SYDVKM.